This T cell receptor beta chain was captured in a study of patients and donors after allogeneic stem cell transplantation. This clonotype was seen only a few times. TCRdb independently ran MiXCR on the RT-PCR reads; one entry per CDR3 protein. The sample consists of 95,000 to 120,000 distinct CDR3 sequences, around 36% of them appearing once. The sequenced sample was blood, either unsorted or a sorted T cell fraction (not recorded which). The origin of this receptor is a human donor who was either an allogeneic HSCT recipient or a stem cell or donor lymphocyte infusion donor (not recorded which). It is not recorded whose cells these are; they may come from a transplant donor.

CDR3 protein: CASSLKAGDGADTQYF. The CDR3 region has the DNA TGTGCCAGCAGCTTAAAGGCCGGGGACGGAGCAGATACGCAGTATTTT. The chain employs TRBV7-3 and TRBJ2-3; D could derive from TRBD1 or TRBD2 (5 bases each). V shed 1 base and J shed 4 bases, with 15 bases lying between them. This CDR3 is built from 16 residues. Germline V gene sequence: CDR1 SGHTA, CDR2 FQGTGA.